Following are 6 T cell receptor beta chains from one sample sequenced in a study of blood T cell repertoires in COVID-19. Profiling relied on immunoSEQ multiplex PCR, and the TCRdb table lists in-frame clones only, not all of them. This repertoire shows roughly 300,000 clones, 85% found once; its top ten account for about 14%. Sequencing was done on a sample of peripheral blood. The origin of the receptors is a human donor in a cohort sampled during active COVID-19.

The chain carries TRBV4-3 and TRBJ2-3, with 8 bases lining up with TRBD1. The germline V gene encodes CDR1 LGHNA and CDR2 YSLEER. The length of the CDR3 is 18 residues. V lost 1 base to trimming and J lost 0 bases; unmatched junction nucleotides: 9. Here the CDR3 DNA reads TGCGCCAGCAGCCAAGGGACAGGGTTGACTAGAAGCACAGATACGCAGTATTTT. Protein product: CASSQGTGLTRSTDTQYF.

This clone was counted a single time. The gene calls are TRBV5-5 and TRBJ1-5; D might be TRBD1 (6 bases). CDR1 is SGHKS, CDR2 YYEKEE, per germline (reference sequence). V was trimmed by 0 bases and J by 7 bases, leaving 14 bases between them. This CDR3 is built from 15 residues. The CDR3 DNA follows: TGTGCCAGCAGCTTGGCGCAGGGGTTAGGGCAGCCCCAGCATTTT. This gives the protein CASSLAQGLGQPQHF.

This clone has a single count. This rearrangement joins TRBV6-2 or TRBV6-3 to TRBJ1-5; D not certain. The germline CDR1 and CDR2 sequences are MNHEY and SVGEGT. With 2 bases removed from V and 7 bases from J, the gap between germline ends came to 12 bases. CDR3 length: 14 amino acids. The CDR3 protein is CASSYGRVGQPQHF. In DNA, the CDR3 is TGTGCCAGCAGTTACGGCCGGGTTGGGCAGCCCCAGCATTTT.

The CDR3 bases are TGCAGCGTGTTCAGGGGGCCCGGGGAGCTGTTTTTT. It codes for CSVFRGPGELFF. This chain links TRBV29-1 with TRBJ2-2; 8 bases align to TRBD1. Losses at the gene ends were 6 bases for V and 6 bases for J; bases not matched to a gene: 3. The CDR3 totals 12 residues. Germline CDR1 is SQVTM and CDR2 is ANQGSEA.

The table lists this clone with a count of one. J is TRBJ2-1 and V is TRBV28, with 8 bases that match TRBD2. The V gene's germline CDR1 is MDHEN and CDR2 SYDVKM. Germline trimming cut 5 bases from V and 1 base from J; bases unmatched to any gene: 13. The CDR3 is 18 residues long. The CDR3 here is CASSTQGGGRSSYNEQFF. CDR3 in DNA: TGTGCCAGCAGTACTCAAGGAGGCGGGAGGAGTTCCTACAATGAGCAGTTCTTC. Using reference TRBV28 and TRBJ2-1 for the parts outside the CDR3, the full variable domain is DVKVTQSSRYLVKRTGEKVFLECVQDMDHENMFWYRQDPGLGLRLIYFSYDVKMKEKGDIPEGYSVSREKKERFSLILESASTNQTSMYLCASSTQGGGRSSYNEQFFGPGTRLTVL.

The V and J genes are TRBV5-4 and TRBJ1-2, with D perhaps matching TRBD1 (5 bases). From germline, CDR1 is SGHNT and CDR2 YYREEE (reference sequence). Trimming took 1 base from V and 0 from J, leaving 10 bases between them. The CDR3 totals 15 residues. CDR3 residues: CASSLQGTPNYGYTF. The CDR3 DNA is TGTGCCAGCAGCTTGCAGGGTACTCCTAACTATGGCTACACCTTC.